The sequence of this T cell receptor (beta chain) was determined in a study of PD-1 blockade in classical Hodgkin lymphoma. Each of the patients experienced relapse following autologous stem cell transplantation, and their brentuximab vedotin exposure differed. Classification of best responses gave complete response, partial response or progressive disease. About this clone: What it binds is unknown.

This CDR3 is 14 amino acids long. Germline CDR1 and CDR2: SGDLS and YYNGEE. Trimming cost V 0 bases and J 3 bases, with 8 bases left between them. Profiling relied on immunoSEQ multiplex PCR, and the TCRdb table lists in-frame clones only, not all of them. The sample shows tens of thousands of clones, about 85% of them seen only once. Whole-study results and caveats: When set against healthy donors, newly diagnosed patients were reported to show lower baseline TCR diversity. Newly diagnosed patients had diversity similar to the baseline diversity of complete responders.

The rearrangement joins TRBV9 to TRBJ2-3, with D hard to call. The sequences come from peripheral blood mononuclear cells (PBMCs), collected at baseline. The receptor's source is a human donor with classical Hodgkin lymphoma. CDR3 bases: TGTGCCAGCAGCGTAGGGGGTCTTACAGATACGCAGTATTTT. Protein product: CASSVGGLTDTQYF.